These 5 T cell receptor beta chains came from one sample sequenced in a study of control samples from healthy donors and cancer patients. Measured with immunoSEQ multiplex PCR; TCRdb has only the in-frame clones, and not every one. Here the sample spans fewer than 200,000 clones, about 93% being singletons. The source material was blood. The receptor set was obtained from a man aged 18 to 29 in good health.

The V and J genes are TRBV2 and TRBJ2-1; 12 bases map to TRBD2. From germline, CDR1 is SNHLY and CDR2 FYNNEI. CDR3 size: 14 residues. The V gene end was trimmed by 7 bases and the J gene end by 7 bases; junction bases not matched to a gene: 5. The CDR3 DNA reads as TGTGCCAGCACTAGCGGGGGGGGTAGGAATGAGCAGTTCTTC. Encoded protein: CASTSGGGRNEQFF.

The chain uses TRBV24-1 and TRBJ2-3; maybe TRBD1 (6 bases). Germline CDR1 is KGHDR and CDR2 is SFDVKD. The ends were cut back, 3 bases at V and 5 bases at J, with 8 bases in the middle. This CDR3 has 13 residues. Here the CDR3 reads CATSDQTGDTQYF. CDR3 DNA sequence: TGTGCCACCAGTGATCAGACAGGAGATACGCAGTATTTT.

The chain employs TRBV5-1 and TRBJ2-1; the match to TRBD2 covers 7 bases. CDR3 size: 16 residues. V trimming: 0 bases; J trimming: 3 bases; junction bases outside the gene matches: 6. The germline gives CDR1 SGHRS, CDR2 YFSETQ. CDR3 DNA: TGCGCCAGCAGCTTGGATGCTAGCGGAAGCTACAATGAGCAGTTCTTC. It translates to CASSLDASGSYNEQFF. The whole variable domain, filled in from reference TRBV5-1 and TRBJ2-1, reads KAGVTQTPRYLIKTRGQQVTLSCSPISGHRSVSWYQQTPGQGLQFLFEYFSETQRNKGNFPGRFSGRQFSNSRSEMNVSTLELGDSALYLCASSLDASGSYNEQFFGPGTRLTVL.

V and J are TRBV6-5 and TRBJ1-2, with no clear D. The V end was cut by 6 bases, the J end by 3 bases, with 17 bases between. The germline V gene has CDR1 MNHEY and CDR2 SVGAGI. The CDR3 runs 15 residues. CDR3 coding DNA: TGTGCCAGCAGCCCCGCGCAGACGCCTTACTATGGCTACACCTTC. It is translated as CASSPAQTPYYGYTF.

The CDR3 protein is CASSLQGNTEAFF. In nucleotides, the CDR3 is TGTGCCAGCAGCTTACAGGGGAACACTGAAGCTTTCTTT. The V gene is TRBV5-6, the J gene TRBJ1-1; possibly TRBD1 for D (6 bases). Trimming shortened V by 2 bases and J by 1 base, and 6 bases separated the two germline ends. Germline lookup yields CDR1 SGHDT and CDR2 YYEEEE. This CDR3 has 13 amino acids.